Below are 15 T cell receptor beta chains sequenced from a single sample in a study of regulatory T cells in long-lasting Graves disease (dated by TCRdb to 2020 to 2023). This specimen's time point label, interpreted: newly diagnosed GD, antithyroid drugs for less than 3 months. RNA was extracted from PBMCs in TRIzol for both TCR sequencing and RNA sequencing. The library was produced with multiplex PCR. TCRdb shows the sequencer as Illumina HiSeq 4000. To build TCR beta libraries, CDR3 regions were amplified by Arm-PCR using iRepertoire HTBI primers. The public sequencing data were trimmed at Q25 with fastp and processed into clonotypes with MiXCR by TCRdb, which kept only in-frame beta chains. Duplicate CDR3 protein sequences are folded into a single record with the most common DNA and genes. Across this sample there are about 430,000 distinct CDR3 sequences, with 15% seen only once. The leading ten clones occupy around 7.6% of the sample.

The sample was also reused in another study, on T cells in Graves' hyperthyroidism and ophthalmopathy.

The sample consisted of peripheral blood mononuclear cells (PBMCs), taken at new diagnosis, from a patient treated with antithyroid drugs. The receptors were sampled from a woman aged 40 to 50 with Graves disease. Donor details come from another sample of the same person, matched by shared clones.

In its sample, this clonotype was seen many times. The genes are TRBV20-1 and TRBJ2-1; maybe TRBD1 (6 bases). V dropped 6 bases and J dropped 5 bases, with 17 bases sitting between them. The germline V gene has CDR1 DFQATT and CDR2 SNEGSKA (reference sequence). The CDR3 runs to 14 residues. The CDR3 bases are TGCAGTGCACTACAGGGTTCGGTGGACAATGAGCAGTTCTTC. Translating gives CSALQGSVDNEQFF.

Concerning this clonotype: Possible read error: a much larger clone is one base away. The rearrangement uses TRBV7-3 and TRBJ1-3; a weak D match, TRBD1 (6 bases). Germline lookup yields CDR1 SGHTA and CDR2 FQGTGA. The CDR3 spans 16 residues. The CDR3 sequence is CASSHRVLISGNAIYF. In DNA, the CDR3 is TGTGCCAGCAGCCACAGGGTCCTTATCTCTGGAAACGCCATATATTTT.

The table lists this clonotype with many counts. CDR3 sequence (DNA): TGTGCCAGCAGCGTAGCTCGAAGCGGGAGCTCCTACAATGAGCAGTTCTTC. Amino acids: CASSVARSGSSYNEQFF. This chain joins TRBV9 and TRBJ2-1, with TRBD2 matching 8 bases. This CDR3 is 17 amino acids long. The J segment lost 0 bases and the V segment lost 0 bases, leaving 5 bases of the junction unmatched. In germline, CDR1 is SGDLS, CDR2 YYNGEE.

This clonotype was recorded at least ten times. This chain connects TRBV20-1 to TRBJ2-7; no reliable D call. Germline CDR1 is DFQATT and CDR2 is SNEGSKA (reference sequence). The CDR3 contains 14 residues. Trimming pared 0 bases from V and 4 bases from J, leaving 13 bases between. The CDR3 region has the DNA TGCAGTGCTAGAGATTCTCAACTATCGTACGAGCAGTACTTC. Protein sequence: CSARDSQLSYEQYF.

This clonotype was recorded many times. The chain is built from TRBV12-3 or TRBV12-4 and TRBJ2-7; TRBD2 matches 10 bases. The CDR3 has 17 amino acids. The ends lost 4 bases at V and 2 bases at J; junction bases unmatched: 11. The CDR3 spells CASSSAVGLAGAYEQYF. The CDR3 DNA is TGTGCCAGCAGTTCCGCCGTGGGGCTAGCGGGAGCCTACGAGCAGTACTTC.

This clonotype has a count of ten or more. The chain has TRBV2 and TRBJ1-1, with D possibly being TRBD1 (5 bases). The CDR3 is made up of 14 amino acids. The germline V and J ends were trimmed by 6 bases and 5 bases, with 16 bases remaining between them. Germline-derived CDR1 and CDR2 are SNHLY and FYNNEI. The CDR3 DNA is TGTGCCAGCAGCAACCCGGGGGAGAGAACTGAAGCTTTCTTT. Translated: CASSNPGERTEAFF.

This clonotype was seen a few times. This chain joins TRBV20-1 and TRBJ2-3; TRBD2 aligns across 13 bases. Germline V gene lookup returns CDR1 DFQATT and CDR2 SNEGSKA (reference sequence). The length of the CDR3 is 15 residues. J lost 4 bases, V lost 3 bases, and 4 bases had no gene match. CDR3 nucleotide sequence: TGCAGTGCTAGCTGGACTAGCGGGAGTTCAGATACGCAGTATTTT. This translates into CSASWTSGSSDTQYF.

This clonotype appeared many times. This chain uses TRBV28 with TRBJ2-1; 13 bases are shared with TRBD2. Germline values: CDR1 MDHEN, CDR2 SYDVKM. This CDR3 has 18 residues. V lost 2 bases and J lost 9; bases outside the gene matches: 13. The CDR3 here is CASSLVTSGRANDREQFF. CDR3 nucleotide sequence: TGTGCCAGCAGTTTAGTCACTAGCGGGAGGGCCAACGATCGTGAGCAGTTCTTC.

V gene TRBV3-1 combines with J gene TRBJ1-4, with a weak D call TRBD1 (5 bases). Trimming cost V 4 bases and J 0 bases, with 15 bases left between them. Germline V gives CDR1 LGHDT, CDR2 YNNKEL (reference sequence). This CDR3 region has 17 residues. For the CDR3, the DNA is TGTGCCAGCAGCCTCCTCCTGGACATCACAACTAATGAAAAACTGTTTTTT. Its protein product is CASSLLLDITTNEKLFF.

The V call is TRBV20-1, the J call TRBJ2-5, with TRBD2 matching over 13 bases. Trimming at V came to 0 bases and at J to 2 bases, leaving 3 bases not matched to a gene. The CDR3 is 16 residues long. Germline assignment: CDR1 DFQATT and CDR2 SNEGSKA (reference sequence). CDR3 region: CSARDGGLAGQETQYF. The CDR3 DNA follows: TGCAGTGCTAGAGATGGGGGACTAGCGGGACAAGAGACCCAGTACTTC.

This clonotype was seen many times. The chain recombines TRBV19 with TRBJ1-2, with TRBD1 as a possible D gene (6 bases). The CDR3 runs to 17 residues. V shed 8 bases and J shed 2 bases, with 24 bases lying between them. Germline CDR1 is LNHDA and CDR2 is SQIVND (reference sequence). The CDR3 region is CASAKGTGGDGNYGYTF. The CDR3 DNA follows: TGTGCCAGTGCCAAGGGGACGGGGGGCGATGGGAACTATGGCTACACCTTC.

Ten or more counts support this clonotype. The rearrangement uses TRBV30 and TRBJ1-5; D may be TRBD1 (6 bases). The germline V gene has CDR1 GTSNPN and CDR2 SVGIG (reference sequence). CDR3 length: 12 amino acids. Between the trimmed V and J ends, which lost 5 bases and 3 bases, there was a span of 8 bases. CDR3 in amino acids: CAWGQNNQPQHF. The CDR3 DNA is TGTGCCTGGGGACAGAACAATCAGCCCCAGCATTTT.

Points on this clonotype: A far larger clone lies a single base away; this is likely a read error. The V gene is TRBV5-1, the J gene TRBJ2-4; TRBD1 matches 9 bases. The junction had 17 bases not matched to a gene; V was cut back by 0 bases and J by 13 bases. The CDR3 length is 17 residues. Germline assignment: CDR1 SGHRS and CDR2 YFSETQ. The CDR3 spells CASSLEDRGGSYNEQYF. DNA for the CDR3: TGCGCCAGCAGCTTGGAGGACAGGGGAGGGTCCTACAATGAGCAGTACTTC.

The DNA for the CDR3 is TGTGCCAGCAGTCACGGACAGGGGAATGAAAAACTGTTTTTT. Encoded protein: CASSHGQGNEKLFF. The gene calls are TRBV27 and TRBJ1-4; 9 bases agree with TRBD1. CDR3 length equals 14 residues. CDR1 MNHEY and CDR2 SMNVEV come from the germline V gene (reference sequence). The junction had 3 bases not matched to a gene; V was cut back by 5 bases and J by 5 bases.

This clonotype came up many times. The chain combines TRBV28 with TRBJ2-1; D is unclear. The V end lost 5 bases, the J end lost 6 bases, and 17 bases lay between the germline ends. The CDR3 extends over 15 amino acids. Germline CDR1 and CDR2: MDHEN and SYDVKM. DNA for the CDR3: TGTGCCAGCAGTCCCCCTAACCAGGTATTCAATGAGCAGTTCTTC. Its protein is CASSPPNQVFNEQFF.